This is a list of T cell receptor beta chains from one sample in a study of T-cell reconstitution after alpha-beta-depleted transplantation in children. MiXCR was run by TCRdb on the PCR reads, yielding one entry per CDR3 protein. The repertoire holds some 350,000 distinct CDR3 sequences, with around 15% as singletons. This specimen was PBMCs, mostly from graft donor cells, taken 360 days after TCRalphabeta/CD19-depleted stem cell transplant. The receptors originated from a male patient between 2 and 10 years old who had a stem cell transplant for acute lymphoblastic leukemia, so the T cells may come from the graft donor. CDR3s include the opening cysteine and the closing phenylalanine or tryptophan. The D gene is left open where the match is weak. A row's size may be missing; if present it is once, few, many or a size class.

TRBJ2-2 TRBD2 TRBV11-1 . TGTGCCAGCAGTACGGGGCCGGGACTAGCGGTCGACGGGGAGCTGTTTTTT CASSTGPGLAVDGELFF
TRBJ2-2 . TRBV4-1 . TGCGCCAGCAGCCCCGGACCGGGCGGGGAGCTGTTTTTT CASSPGPGGELFF
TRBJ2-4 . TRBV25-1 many TGTGCCAGCAGTGCCAAGGGACTTAGCCTAGCCAAAAACATTCAGTACTTC CASSAKGLSLAKNIQYF
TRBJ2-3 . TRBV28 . TGTGCCAGCAGCTTGAGGGGGGCAGGGAGGATAGATACGCAGTATTTT CASSLRGAGRIDTQYF
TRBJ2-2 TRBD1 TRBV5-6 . TGTGCCAGCAGCTCCGGGACAGGGTTACCCGGGGAGCTGTTTTTT CASSSGTGLPGELFF
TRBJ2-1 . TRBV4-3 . TGCGCCAGCAGCCAAGATTGGAACCGTGAGCAGTTCTTC CASSQDWNREQFF
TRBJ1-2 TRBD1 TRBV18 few TGTGCCAGCTCACCTGGGACAGGGGGCGCGACTAACTATGGCTACACCTTC CASSPGTGGATNYGYTF
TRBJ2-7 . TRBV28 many TGTGCCAGCAGTTTTAGTACATCCTACGAGCAGTACTTC CASSFSTSYEQYF
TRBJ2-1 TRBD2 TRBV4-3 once TGCGCCAGCAGCCAAGATGGGACTAGCTCCTACAATGAGCAGTTCTTC CASSQDGTSSYNEQFF
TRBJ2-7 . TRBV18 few TGTGCCAGCTCACCCCAGGGGGGGAACTACGAGCAGTACTTC CASSPQGGNYEQYF
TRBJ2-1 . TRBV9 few TGTGCCAGCAGCGTAGGGGACTCCAATGAGCAGTTCTTC CASSVGDSNEQFF
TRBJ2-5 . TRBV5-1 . TGCGCCAGCAGCCCTACCCCGGAGGAGACCCAGTACTTC CASSPTPEETQYF
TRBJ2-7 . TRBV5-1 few TGCGCCAGCAGACCCGACTCCGCCTACGAGCAGTACTTC CASRPDSAYEQYF
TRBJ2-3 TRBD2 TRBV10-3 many TGTGCCATCAGAGCGGGAGGATTCTATTATTTT CAIRAGGFYYF
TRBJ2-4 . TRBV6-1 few TGTGCCAGCAGTGGCAACTACAACATTCAGTACTTC CASSGNYNIQYF
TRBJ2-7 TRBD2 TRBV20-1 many TGCAGTGCTAGAGGGGGCGGACTAGGTAGCTCCTACGAGCAGTACTTC CSARGGGLGSSYEQYF
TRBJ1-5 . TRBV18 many TGTGCCAGCTCACCACTCGACCTACTAGGGAGCAATCAGCCCCAGCATTTT CASSPLDLLGSNQPQHF
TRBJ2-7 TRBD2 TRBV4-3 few TGCGCCAGCAGCCCGGGACTAGAGTACTACGAGCAGTACTTC CASSPGLEYYEQYF
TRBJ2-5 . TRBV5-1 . TGCGCCAGCAGTTATGTGGGAGAGGGGGAGACCCAGTACTTC CASSYVGEGETQYF
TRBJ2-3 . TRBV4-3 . TGCGCCAGCAGCCCCTGGATCGCAGATACGCAGTATTTT CASSPWIADTQYF
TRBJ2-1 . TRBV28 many TGTGCCAGCAGTTTTGTTGCGGGATCCTACAATGAGCAGTTCTTC CASSFVAGSYNEQFF
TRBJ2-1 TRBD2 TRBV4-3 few TGCGCCAGCAGCCATCTCCCGGGACTAGCGGTCCCATACCACAATGAGCAGTTCTTC CASSHLPGLAVPYHNEQFF
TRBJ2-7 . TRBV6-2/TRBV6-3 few TGTGCCAGCAGTTACCCTTGGCTAGGACCCTACGAGCAGTACTTC CASSYPWLGPYEQYF
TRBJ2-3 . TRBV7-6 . TGTGCCAGCAGCTTAAGTAGAGGGGTTGCAGATACGCAGTATTTT CASSLSRGVADTQYF
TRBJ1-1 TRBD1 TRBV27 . TGTGCCAGCAGTTTTGCCGGGGACAGGGTGTGGGGGAACACTGAAGCTTTCTTT CASSFAGDRVWGNTEAFF
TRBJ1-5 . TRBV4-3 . TGCGCCAGCAGCCAAGAGAGGGCAGGGTGGGATCTACAGCCCCAGCATTTT CASSQERAGWDLQPQHF
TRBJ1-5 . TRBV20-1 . TGCAGTGCTAGAGTGGGAACCAATCAGCCCCAGCATTTT CSARVGTNQPQHF
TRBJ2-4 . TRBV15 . TGTGCCACCAGCAGAGCGACAGAGAGGCTGGTGGACATTCAGTACTTC CATSRATERLVDIQYF
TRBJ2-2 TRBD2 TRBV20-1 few TGCAGTGCTAGTGCCAGCGGGAGCACCGGGGAGCTGTTTTTT CSASASGSTGELFF
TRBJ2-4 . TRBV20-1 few TGCAGTGCTAGAGGGGGATGGGCTCAGGGAATTCAGTACTTC CSARGGWAQGIQYF
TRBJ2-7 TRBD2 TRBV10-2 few TGCGCCAGCAGTCGTAGCGGGAGAGGTGAGCAGTACTTC CASSRSGRGEQYF
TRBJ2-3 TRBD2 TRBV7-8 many TGTGCCAGCAGCTTAGGGTGGCTAGCGGGAGTGGGTACGCAGTATTTT CASSLGWLAGVGTQYF
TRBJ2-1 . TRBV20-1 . TGCAGTGCTAGACTATTAGCCCCGGATTCCCATAATGAGCAGTTCTTC CSARLLAPDSHNEQFF
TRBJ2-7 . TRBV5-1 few TGCGCCAGCAGCTCGGACGCCTCCTACGAGCAGTACTTC CASSSDASYEQYF
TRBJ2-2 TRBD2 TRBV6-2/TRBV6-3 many TGTGCCAGCAGTTACCTCCATAGCGGGAGGGAGAACACCGGGGAGCTGTTTTTT CASSYLHSGRENTGELFF
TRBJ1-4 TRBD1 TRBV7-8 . TGTGCCAGCAGCTCTGGGACAGGCGGACGAGAAAAACTGTTTTTT CASSSGTGGREKLFF
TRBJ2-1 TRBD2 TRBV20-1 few TGCAGTGCTAGAAGGGCTAGCGGGAGTGTCGGCGATGAGCAGTTCTTC CSARRASGSVGDEQFF